Listed below are T cell receptor beta chains from one sample, sequenced in a study of OX40 agonist ivuxolimab in advanced cancers. Assay: immunoSEQ multiplex PCR; the TCRdb copy retains only in-frame clones and omits some. This sample yields about 43,000 clones, of which about 80% are seen a single time; 4.2% belongs to the top ten. The sequenced sample was CD4+ or CD8+ T cells sorted from blood, obtained in a trial of the OX40 agonist ivuxolimab. The receptors stem from an adult with an advanced solid tumor such as melanoma, head and neck, liver or kidney cancer. CDR3s include the opening cysteine and the closing phenylalanine or tryptophan. Each record gives: J gene, V gene, clone size, D gene, CDR3 protein, CDR3 DNA. The D gene is left open where the match is weak. Only part of the rows carry a size: once, few, many, or a class if the clone is expanded.

TRBJ1-2 TRBV6-5 . TRBD1 CAGGGVQGSYGYTF TGTGCCGGAGGGGGGGTACAGGGGTCCTATGGCTACACCTTC
TRBJ1-1 TRBV11-2 . TRBD1 CASSWTGGLPSNTEAFF TGTGCCAGCAGCTGGACAGGGGGCCTCCCCTCGAACACTGAAGCTTTCTTT
TRBJ2-3 TRBV15 . . CATSRVASLETQYF TGTGCCACCAGCAGAGTGGCTTCTCTAGAGACGCAGTATTTT
TRBJ2-3 TRBV7-8 . . CASSLETGSTDTQYF TGTGCCAGCAGCTTAGAAACAGGTAGCACAGATACGCAGTATTTT
TRBJ2-2 TRBV7-3 . . CASSPGDTGELFF TGTGCCAGCTCCCCGGGGGACACCGGGGAGCTGTTTTTT
TRBJ1-1 TRBV4-3 . . CASSQEIRGATEAFF TGCGCCAGCAGCCAAGAGATAAGGGGAGCGACTGAAGCTTTCTTT
TRBJ2-1 TRBV4-3 . . CASSANGPYNEQFF TGCGCCAGCAGCGCGAATGGACCATACAATGAGCAGTTCTTC
TRBJ2-5 TRBV6-5 . TRBD1 CASNKDRVGETQYF TGTGCCAGCAATAAGGACAGGGTGGGCGAGACCCAGTACTTC
TRBJ2-7 TRBV6-5 . TRBD2 CASIGGRLTREQYF TGTGCCAGCATTGGCGGGAGATTGACTCGCGAGCAGTACTTC
TRBJ2-5 TRBV7-2 . . CASSPGVQETQYF TGTGCCAGCAGCCCCGGGGTTCAAGAGACCCAGTACTTC
TRBJ2-7 TRBV9 . TRBD1 CASSPRDRGLEQYF TGTGCCAGCAGCCCCCGGGACAGGGGATTAGAGCAGTACTTC
TRBJ1-5 TRBV4-1 . . CASSRREGSEPQHF TGCGCCAGCAGCCGAAGGGAAGGTTCAGAGCCCCAGCATTTT
TRBJ2-2 TRBV7-6 . TRBD2 CASRTGTSGTNGELFF TGTGCCAGCAGAACCGGGACTAGCGGGACCAACGGGGAGCTGTTTTTT
TRBJ1-4 TRBV2 . TRBD1 CASSELQGFGKLFF TGTGCCAGCAGCGAATTACAGGGGTTCGGGAAACTGTTTTTT
TRBJ2-7 TRBV7-8 . TRBD2 CASSLELAGAYEQYF TGTGCCAGCAGCTTAGAACTAGCGGGAGCCTACGAGCAGTACTTC
TRBJ1-2 TRBV2 few . CASSDEGVYGYTF TGTGCCAGCAGTGATGAGGGAGTCTATGGCTACACCTTC
TRBJ2-7 TRBV5-1 . . CASSLDGRGEQYF TGCGCCAGCAGCTTGGATGGCCGGGGGGAGCAGTACTTC
TRBJ2-1 TRBV5-1 once . CASSLAGSYNEQFF TGCGCCAGCAGCTTGGCGGGGTCCTACAATGAGCAGTTCTTC
TRBJ1-4 TRBV6-1 . . CASSDLTEKLFF TGTGCCAGCAGTGACCTCACAGAAAAACTGTTTTTT
TRBJ2-7 TRBV6-6 once . CASSGTSYEQYF TGTGCCAGCAGTGGGACGTCCTACGAGCAGTACTTC
TRBJ2-7 TRBV6-4 . TRBD2 CASSKTGTSGAYEQYF TGTGCCAGCAGTAAGACCGGGACTAGCGGGGCTTACGAGCAGTACTTC
TRBJ2-2 TRBV6-4 . TRBD1 CATSDPGTGTTGELFF TGTGCCACCAGTGACCCCGGGACAGGGACCACCGGGGAGCTGTTTTTT
TRBJ2-5 TRBV7-2 once TRBD2 CASSTLAGGETQYF TGTGCCAGCAGCACACTAGCGGGGGGAGAGACCCAGTACTTC
TRBJ2-5 TRBV2 . . CASSELAKGQETQYF TGTGCCAGCAGTGAACTGGCCAAGGGACAAGAGACCCAGTACTTC
TRBJ1-3 TRBV9 . . CASAQGDGQSRNTIYF TGTGCCAGCGCCCAAGGGGACGGGCAGAGTAGAAACACCATATATTTT
TRBJ1-5 TRBV9 few TRBD1 CASPTPAKDRVGGNQPQHF TGTGCCAGCCCGACGCCCGCTAAAGACAGGGTCGGGGGCAATCAGCCCCAGCATTTT
TRBJ2-5 TRBV7-2 . TRBD1 CASSLGQGWQGTQYF TGTGCCAGCAGTTTGGGACAGGGTTGGCAAGGGACCCAGTACTTC
TRBJ1-2 TRBV10-3 . TRBD1 CAISLPTGDGYTF TGTGCCATCAGTCTTCCGACAGGGGATGGCTACACCTTC
TRBJ2-7 TRBV4-3 . . CASSQDRGSSYEQYF TGCGCCAGCAGCCAAGACAGGGGAAGCTCCTACGAGCAGTACTTC
TRBJ2-7 TRBV10-3 . . CAISGLGGVEQYF TGTGCCATCAGTGGTCTAGGAGGTGTCGAGCAGTACTTC
TRBJ2-5 TRBV13 . . CASSSTGTQETQYF TGTGCCAGCAGTTCCACCGGGACCCAAGAGACCCAGTACTTC
TRBJ2-1 TRBV28 . . CASMEANSYNEQFF TGTGCCAGCATGGAGGCCAACTCCTACAATGAGCAGTTCTTC
TRBJ2-1 TRBV7-2 . . CASSPLYNEQFF TGTGCCAGCAGCCCGCTGTACAATGAGCAGTTCTTC
TRBJ1-1 TRBV6-5 . . CASSRDHMNTEAFF TGTGCCAGCAGTAGGGATCACATGAACACTGAAGCTTTCTTT
TRBJ2-1 TRBV5-1 . TRBD1 CASSSGQGTSYNEQFF TGCGCCAGCAGCTCGGGACAGGGAACTTCCTACAATGAGCAGTTCTTC
TRBJ2-1 TRBV6-1 . TRBD2 CASEIPLAVSEQFF TGTGCCAGCGAAATCCCCCTAGCGGTTTCTGAGCAGTTCTTC
TRBJ2-3 TRBV2 . . CASRDRTDTQYF TGTGCCAGCAGAGACCGCACAGATACGCAGTATTTT
TRBJ2-2 TRBV9 . . CASSVEGTGNTGELFF TGTGCCAGCAGCGTAGAGGGGACTGGGAACACCGGGGAGCTGTTTTTT
TRBJ2-2 TRBV18 . TRBD2 CASSPASGGSNTGELFF TGTGCCAGCTCACCAGCTAGCGGGGGATCGAACACCGGGGAGCTGTTTTTT
TRBJ2-7 TRBV19 . . CASSGIGYEQYF TGTGCCAGTTCAGGGATTGGATACGAGCAGTACTTC
TRBJ2-1 TRBV30 . TRBD2 CAWNRRGYNEQFF TGTGCCTGGAATCGGCGGGGGTACAATGAGCAGTTCTTC
TRBJ1-5 TRBV28 . . CASSPRRGLANQPQHF TGTGCCAGCAGTCCTCGACGGGGTTTGGCCAATCAGCCCCAGCATTTT
TRBJ1-1 TRBV11-3 . TRBD1 CASSPGQGSTEAFF TGTGCCAGCAGCCCGGGACAGGGTTCCACTGAAGCTTTCTTT
TRBJ2-5 TRBV6-5 . TRBD2 CASSPPGLAPETQYF TGTGCCAGCAGTCCCCCGGGACTAGCGCCGGAGACCCAGTACTTC
TRBJ2-7 TRBV15 . . CATSRDLGGKYF TGTGCCACCAGCAGAGATCTAGGGGGGAAGTACTTC
TRBJ2-1 TRBV7-9 once TRBD2 CASSLSGGRVGNEQFF TGTGCCAGCAGCTTAAGCGGCGGGAGGGTTGGTAATGAGCAGTTCTTC
TRBJ2-5 TRBV25-1 once TRBD2 CASSLRRREAQYF TGTGCCAGCAGTCTTCGGAGACGGGAGGCCCAGTACTTC
TRBJ2-7 TRBV7-9 . TRBD1 CASSLTGQVVSYEQYF TGTGCCAGCAGCTTAACGGGACAGGTCGTTTCCTACGAGCAGTACTTC
TRBJ2-5 TRBV5-1 . . CASSPSASVPETQYF TGCGCCAGCAGCCCTAGCGCATCGGTACCAGAGACCCAGTACTTC
TRBJ1-5 TRBV18 few . CASSPASGGPQHF TGTGCCAGCTCACCGGCCTCGGGAGGTCCCCAGCATTTT
TRBJ2-5 TRBV5-1 . . CASYPSAGARTYQETQYF TGCGCCAGCTATCCCTCGGCAGGCGCAAGGACGTACCAAGAGACCCAGTACTTC
TRBJ2-3 TRBV7-9 . TRBD1 CASSLAGQGSWTDTQYF TGTGCCAGCAGCTTAGCAGGACAGGGGAGCTGGACAGATACGCAGTATTTT
TRBJ1-2 TRBV9 few TRBD1 CASSAGGGTGDGYTF TGTGCCAGCAGCGCCGGGGGTGGGACAGGGGATGGCTACACCTTC
TRBJ1-2 TRBV5-6 once . CASSLEGTDYGYTF TGTGCCAGCAGCTTGGAGGGGACCGACTATGGCTACACCTTC
TRBJ1-5 TRBV5-6 . . CASSDHGRGHQPQHF TGTGCCAGCAGCGACCACGGGCGAGGACATCAGCCCCAGCATTTT
TRBJ1-1 TRBV15 once . CATSRRNTEAFF TGTGCCACCAGCAGAAGAAACACTGAAGCTTTCTTT
TRBJ1-6 TRBV9 . . CASTVSGQGNSPLHF TGTGCCAGCACGGTCTCCGGGCAGGGCAATTCACCCCTCCACTTT
TRBJ2-2 TRBV9 . . CASSVASTGELFF TGTGCCAGCAGCGTAGCTTCCACCGGGGAGCTGTTTTTT
TRBJ1-5 TRBV10-3 . . CAICGLRDLSNQPQHF TGTGCCATCTGCGGCCTCAGGGACCTTAGCAATCAGCCCCAGCATTTT
TRBJ2-1 TRBV6-5 . TRBD2 CASSELAGPTEQFF TGTGCCAGCAGCGAATTAGCGGGTCCTACTGAGCAGTTCTTC